This paragraph covers one TCR beta chain sequence. The antigen is not known. Primers included in the PCR were 60 Vbeta and 13 Jbeta primers. Assay used: immunoSEQ multiplex PCR; TCRdb lists only in-frame clones, some missing. The sample holds 150,000 to 200,000 clones, approximately 80% seen once. These data belong to a study of cytomegalovirus exposure and HLA in healthy donors. Study observations and caveats: TCR beta chain V- and J-gene trimming was linked, in a later analysis, to a missense variant in DCLRE1C. Reports showed the classifier diagnosing cytomegalovirus status with high specificity and sensitivity.

Germline CDR1 MDHEN, CDR2 SYDVKM. With 7 bases removed from V and 3 bases from J, the gap between germline ends came to 6 bases. The CDR3 has 12 residues. The V and J genes are TRBV28 and TRBJ2-2, with D unclear. Sequencing input: PBMCs. This TCR was sampled from a woman in her 30s in good health and CMV-seronegative. The CDR3, as DNA: TGTGCCAGCACACGGTACACCGGGGAGCTGTTTTTT. Its translation is CASTRYTGELFF. The entire variable domain, with the rest obtained from reference TRBV28 and TRBJ2-2, is as follows: DVKVTQSSRYLVKRTGEKVFLECVQDMDHENMFWYRQDPGLGLRLIYFSYDVKMKEKGDIPEGYSVSREKKERFSLILESASTNQTSMYLCASTRYTGELFFGEGSRLTVL.